This entry concerns a single T cell receptor (beta chain). The antigen it binds to is not known. Base qualities are not at hand, and no much larger clone is one base apart. This sample is drawn from a study of blood T cell repertoires in COVID-19 (dated by TCRdb to the early 2020s). About the investigation overall: Samples from collaborators originated in the United States, Italy and Spain and spanned both the acute and convalescent phases of COVID-19. Nearly every sample came with metadata listing a de-identified subject ID, COVID-19 status, age in years and sex. Where HLA class I and class II types were available, the types were taken from metadata supplied by the sample provider, not from assay-based typing. The samples were drawn from the first 160 participants of the ongoing ImmuneRACE study and from over a thousand subjects provided by 6 global collaborators. Deeply sampled blood TCRbeta repertoires from subjects exposed to, actively infected with, or recovered from COVID-19 were included in the dataset. A freely available public database, intended as a resource for researchers studying the immune response to SARS-CoV-2, is where the repertoires were released. The material from the prospective study consisted of cDNA or gDNA derived from T cells, B-cell-depleted T cells, or PBMCs. Findings and caveats that apply to the study as a whole: The quantity of clinical and demographic metadata differed by source and by participant and was supplied without curation.

Each collaborating institution followed its own protocols to collect whole blood in K2EDTA tubes. Collaborator samples were shipped for TCRbeta analysis as frozen whole blood, isolated PBMCs, or DNA extracted from either sample type. The germline V gene gives CDR1 as SGHRS and CDR2 as YFSETQ. From the cysteine up to the phenylalanine, the CDR3 has a length of 15 residues. This entry keeps only the CDR3 DNA: 45 bases, framed from base 1. The junction shows trimming of 0 bases on V and 4 bases on J, plus 12 bases between the germline ends. The immunoSEQ Assay, a bias-controlled multiplex PCR, was used to amplify TCRbeta CDR3 regions from genomic DNA. From the authors' description of their analysis: Within the assay, amplification of reference gene primers was used to estimate how many nucleated cells each sample contained. To quantify the absolute abundance of each unique TCRbeta CDR3 rearrangement, sequence reads were collapsed and filtered. For each sample, productive Simpson clonality was calculated as the square root of Simpson's diversity index over productive rearrangements. This is the immuneACCESS table as TCRdb keeps it, with only in-frame sequences that have V and J called. A part of the clones is gone; compared with another copy, unresolved V genes explain less than half, and the rest is unexplained. The DNA gave D and trimming, while V, J and clone size come from that table. Counted in this sample were over 85,000 clones; about four fifths of them appeared once. The ten largest clones take up approximately 15% of the sample.

The rearranged chain carries TRBV5-1 and TRBJ2-3; the D gene lacks a confident call. The receptor was derived from an older woman with acute or convalescent COVID-19. The sequenced material came from peripheral blood. For the CDR3, the sequence is CASSLGQVWADTQYF. The DNA sequence follows: TGCGCCAGCAGCTTGGGCCAGGTTTGGGCAGATACGCAGTATTTT.